Each of the 30 T cell receptor beta chains below was sequenced from the same sample in a study of T cell repertoires in cytomegalovirus infection. TCRdb ran MiXCR on the reads and lists one entry per CDR3 protein. The sample consists of roughly 230,000 distinct CDR3 sequences, about a sixth of them appearing once. Sequenced input: CD8+ T cells from PBMCs. The receptors derive from a human donor in good health (CMV status not recorded). Some clones in this sample may be carry-over from other donors' samples.

This clonotype was counted between two and nine times. The rearrangement uses TRBV6-5 and TRBJ1-6; D may be TRBD1 (5 bases). The CDR3 consists of 22 residues. Germline CDR1 and CDR2: MNHEY and SVGAGI. V lost 0 bases and J lost 4, with 28 bases in between. The CDR3 nucleotides are TGTGCCAGCAGTTACTCCGACAGCCGATTCAATGGGATATCGGGATATAATTCACCCCTCCACTTT. Translated: CASSYSDSRFNGISGYNSPLHF.

The V gene is TRBV29-1, the J gene TRBJ2-7; D not resolved. The CDR3 length is 16 residues. The V end lost 0 bases, the J end lost 2 bases, and 17 bases lay between the germline ends. Germline assignment: CDR1 SQVTM and CDR2 ANQGSEA. CDR3 nucleotides: TGCAGCGTTGAAGAGCCGTCGGACGTGTCTCCCTACGAGCAGTACTTC. It translates to CSVEEPSDVSPYEQYF.

This clonotype was detected many times. The chain uses TRBV7-9 and TRBJ2-7, with D maybe TRBD2 (7 bases). Trimming stripped 5 bases from V and 3 bases from J, with 20 bases between. CDR1 is SEHNR and CDR2 is FQNEAQ in the germline V gene (reference sequence). This CDR3 is 16 amino acids long. Here the CDR3 reads CASSGSGGARVYEQYF. The CDR3 DNA reads TGTGCCAGCAGCGGAAGTGGGGGGGCGCGGGTCTACGAGCAGTACTTC.

This clonotype was counted ten times or more. CDR3 loop: CASSLDIRPLHF. The CDR3 DNA follows: TGTGCCAGCAGCTTAGATATCAGGCCCCTCCACTTT. The rearrangement uses TRBV7-2 and TRBJ1-6; no reliable D call. The CDR3 covers 12 residues. With 1 base removed from V and 13 bases from J, the gap between germline ends came to 8 bases. Germline values: CDR1 SGHTA, CDR2 FQGNSA.

This sequence joins TRBV28 and TRBJ2-3; TRBD2 agrees at 7 bases. Per the germline V gene, CDR1 is MDHEN and CDR2 is SYDVKM. The CDR3 is 18 amino acids. With 3 bases clipped from V and 2 bases from J, the junction kept 14 bases outside the gene matches. DNA of the CDR3: TGTGCCAGCAGTTTGGCCTCGGGGGGACGTCTGCCCACAGATACGCAGTATTTT. It codes for CASSLASGGRLPTDTQYF.

This clonotype was picked up many times. The gene calls are TRBV7-2 and TRBJ2-1; TRBD2 agrees at 10 bases. The CDR3 spans 15 residues. The germline V gene has CDR1 SGHTA and CDR2 FQGNSA. The trim removed 7 bases at V and 0 bases at J, leaving 3 bases unmatched. CDR3 in DNA: TGTGCCAGCAAGGTAGCGGGGGGCTCCTACAATGAGCAGTTCTTC. Translated, it gives CASKVAGGSYNEQFF. The variable domain in full, with the rest retrieved from reference TRBV7-2 and TRBJ2-1, is GAGVSQSPSNKVTEKGKDVELRCDPISGHTALYWYRQSLGQGLEFLIYFQGNSAPDKSGLPSDRFSAERTGGSVSTLTIQRTQQEDSAVYLCASKVAGGSYNEQFFGPGTRLTVL.

This clonotype was counted at least ten times. This sequence joins TRBV7-2 and TRBJ1-3; TRBD1 agrees at 8 bases. The germline CDR1 and CDR2 sequences are SGHTA and FQGNSA. The trim removed 5 bases at V and 4 bases at J, leaving 10 bases unmatched. This CDR3 comprises 16 residues. CDR3 DNA: TGTGCCAGCAGCCTTAACAGGGGGATTAGGGGAAACACCATATATTTT. Its protein is CASSLNRGIRGNTIYF. Supplemented by reference TRBV7-2 and TRBJ1-3, the full variable domain reads GAGVSQSPSNKVTEKGKDVELRCDPISGHTALYWYRQSLGQGLEFLIYFQGNSAPDKSGLPSDRFSAERTGGSVSTLTIQRTQQEDSAVYLCASSLNRGIRGNTIYFGEGSWLTVV.

This rearrangement joins TRBV28 to TRBJ2-1; D is tentatively TRBD1 or TRBD2 (5 bases each). The CDR3 covers 15 residues. Germline-derived CDR1 and CDR2 are MDHEN and SYDVKM. Trimming left V 3 bases short and J 6 bases short, with 15 bases between. The CDR3 DNA follows: TGTGCCAGCAGTTTTTGGGACCGGGGTCCCAATGAGCAGTTCTTC. This sequence encodes CASSFWDRGPNEQFF.

This clonotype was picked up a small number of times. The rearrangement uses TRBV28 and TRBJ2-1; D possibly corresponds to TRBD2 (6 bases). V shed 5 bases and J shed 6 bases, with 14 bases lying between them. Germline lookup yields CDR1 MDHEN and CDR2 SYDVKM. The CDR3 spans 14 residues. CDR3 protein: CASSTPGLGNEQFF. The CDR3 nucleotides are TGTGCCAGCAGTACGCCGGGACTTGGCAATGAGCAGTTCTTC.

This clonotype has only a few counts. V gene TRBV19 combines with J gene TRBJ2-7, with 10 bases lining up with TRBD1. Germline CDR1 is LNHDA and CDR2 is SQIVND (reference sequence). J was trimmed by 6 bases and V by 6 bases; bases with no gene match: 11. This CDR3 contains 15 residues. DNA of the CDR3: TGTGCCAGTAGCGCGGGCACCGGGACAGGGGTCGAGCAGTACTTC. This gives the protein CASSAGTGTGVEQYF. The variable domain in full, with the rest retrieved from reference TRBV19 and TRBJ2-7, is DGGITQSPKYLFRKEGQNVTLSCEQNLNHDAMYWYRQDPGQGLRLIYYSQIVNDFQKGDIAEGYSVSREKKESFPLTVTSAQKNPTAFYLCASSAGTGTGVEQYFGPGTRLTVT.

This clonotype was seen a handful of times. V gene TRBV29-1 combines with J gene TRBJ1-1, with D possibly matching TRBD1 (6 bases). The germline gives CDR1 SQVTM, CDR2 ANQGSEA. This CDR3 spans 17 amino acids. Trimming left V 4 bases short and J 3 bases short, with 24 bases between. CDR3: CSVVGGGQGLTYTEAFF. The CDR3 DNA follows: TGCAGCGTTGTAGGGGGGGGGCAGGGTCTAACATACACTGAAGCTTTCTTT. The variable domain in full, completed from reference TRBV29-1 and TRBJ1-1, reads SAVISQKPSRDICQRGTSLTIQCQVDSQVTMMFWYRQQPGQSLTLIATANQGSEATYESGFVIDKFPISRPNLTFSTLTVSNMSPEDSSIYLCSVVGGGQGLTYTEAFFGQGTRLTVV.

This clonotype has at least ten counts. The V and J genes are TRBV4-1 and TRBJ1-2; a possible D gene is TRBD1 (6 bases). From germline, CDR1 is MGHRA and CDR2 YSYEKL. The V and J ends lost 4 bases and 1 base respectively, with 13 bases between them. The CDR3 spans 15 residues. CDR3 amino acids: CASSRTQDSNYGYTF. In DNA form, the CDR3 reads TGCGCCAGCAGCCGAACGCAGGACAGTAACTATGGCTACACCTTC.

This clonotype showed up just a few times. The V call is TRBV28, the J call TRBJ1-1; D is unclear. The CDR3 is 15 residues long. Germline CDR1 is MDHEN and CDR2 is SYDVKM. Deletions cut 1 base from V and 4 bases from J, with 13 bases between. This CDR3 reads CASSLFGEVGTEAFF. The CDR3, as DNA: TGTGCCAGCAGTTTATTTGGGGAAGTAGGCACTGAAGCTTTCTTT.

This clonotype was recorded at least ten times. The rearrangement joins TRBV6-1 to TRBJ2-2; TRBD1 aligns across 7 bases. Trimming cost V 2 bases and J 2 bases; bases outside gene matches: 14. CDR1 and CDR2 from the germline V gene are MNHNS and SASEGT. The CDR3 is 19 amino acids. CDR3 nucleotide sequence: TGTGCCAGCAGTGAACTGTACCTCCGCCCAGGGGGTAACACCGGGGAGCTGTTTTTT. This codes for CASSELYLRPGGNTGELFF.

This chain uses TRBV20-1 with TRBJ2-3, with 9 nucleotides matching TRBD2. Trimming cost V 0 bases and J 1 base; bases outside gene matches: 5. Germline CDR1 reads DFQATT; CDR2 reads SNEGSKA (reference sequence). CDR3 length: 16 residues. The CDR3 coding sequence is TGCAGTGCTAGAGATCCTAGCGGGATAGGCACAGATACGCAGTATTTT. Its translation is CSARDPSGIGTDTQYF.

This clonotype appeared a few times. The V gene is TRBV6-6, the J gene TRBJ1-4, with a possible D match to TRBD1 (5 bases). The germline V gene encodes CDR1 MNHNY and CDR2 SVGAGI (reference sequence). The CDR3 spans 18 residues. Trimming stripped 7 bases from V and 5 bases from J, with 26 bases between. The CDR3 DNA reads as TGTGCCAGCATCTCCAATCCTTATATACCGACAGAGAATGAAAAACTGTTTTTT. It specifies CASISNPYIPTENEKLFF.

This clonotype was counted ten times or more. The chain uses TRBV7-2 and TRBJ1-3; tentatively, D is TRBD1 (6 bases). Trimming removed 2 bases from V and 0 bases from J, with 11 bases in between. This CDR3 has 16 residues. CDR1 and CDR2 from the germline V gene are SGHTA and FQGNSA. The DNA of the CDR3 is TGTGCCAGCAGCTTATCTACAGGGTACTCTGGAAACACCATATATTTT. Residues: CASSLSTGYSGNTIYF.

CDR3 sequence reads: CASRSTSGGAGGKNIQYF. CDR3 sequence (DNA): TGTGCCAGCAGATCGACTAGCGGGGGGGCCGGGGGCAAAAACATTCAGTACTTC. V usage is TRBV2 and J usage is TRBJ2-4, with 14 bases fitting TRBD2. The CDR3 is 18 residues long. Germline V gene data show CDR1 as SNHLY and CDR2 as FYNNEI. Trimming removed 6 bases from V and 3 bases from J; junction bases left unmatched: 10.

This clonotype was seen many times. V gene TRBV6-5 combines with J gene TRBJ1-5, with TRBD1 matching 8 bases. The CDR3 loop spans 13 amino acids. Trimming at V came to 8 bases and at J to 3 bases, leaving 3 bases not matched to a gene. CDR1 is MNHEY and CDR2 is SVGAGI in the germline V gene. The CDR3 bases are TGTGCCAGCGGACAGGGCTTCAATCAGCCCCAGCATTTT. Its protein is CASGQGFNQPQHF.

The table lists this clonotype with many counts. This CDR3 reads CASSWGEFQAIEAFF. The CDR3 DNA follows: TGTGCCAGCAGCTGGGGGGAATTCCAGGCAATTGAAGCTTTCTTT. This chain links TRBV5-6 with TRBJ1-1; a possible D gene is TRBD1 (5 bases). CDR3 length equals 15 residues. Germline loops: CDR1 SGHDT, CDR2 YYEEEE. Trimming removed 3 bases at V and 7 bases at J, with 19 bases between.

The chain employs TRBV6-2 or TRBV6-3 and TRBJ2-3, with 12 bases that match TRBD2. Trimming took 0 bases from V and 2 from J; bases not matched to a gene: 9. The CDR3 has 19 amino acids. Germline-derived CDR1 and CDR2 are MNHEY and SVGEGT. CDR3 residues: CASSYSGLAGGPDTDTQYF. For the CDR3, the DNA is TGTGCCAGCAGTTACTCTGGCCTAGCGGGGGGGCCGGACACAGATACGCAGTATTTT.

The chain carries TRBV7-9 and TRBJ2-1; 11 positions match TRBD1. V lost 5 bases to trimming and J lost 2 bases; unmatched junction nucleotides: 5. CDR3 size: 16 residues. Germline loops: CDR1 SEHNR, CDR2 FQNEAQ (reference sequence). CDR3 sequence: CASSGRDRGAYNEQFF. CDR3 DNA: TGTGCCAGCAGCGGTCGGGACAGGGGGGCCTACAATGAGCAGTTCTTC.

This clonotype was seen many times. The chain combines TRBV12-3 or TRBV12-4 with TRBJ1-3; D remains unclear. Trimming took 2 bases from V and 0 from J, leaving 8 bases between them. The CDR3 runs to 15 residues. The CDR3 DNA reads TGTGCCAGCAGTTTATCCCCAAGCTCTGGAAACACCATATATTTT. It specifies CASSLSPSSGNTIYF.

With respect to this clonotype: Given a much more abundant clone one base away, this may be a read error. This sequence joins TRBV5-1 and TRBJ2-3; 8 nucleotides line up with TRBD2. Losses at the gene ends were 4 bases for V and 4 bases for J; bases not matched to a gene: 17. Germline V gives CDR1 SGHRS, CDR2 YFSETQ. CDR3 length: 18 amino acids. The CDR3 DNA follows: TGCGCCAGCAGCCTAGCTAAACTCGGGACTAGTTCCCCAGATACGCAGTATTTT. Translated, it gives CASSLAKLGTSSPDTQYF.

This clonotype appeared many times. The V gene is TRBV6-2 or TRBV6-3, the J gene TRBJ1-1; 9 bases agree with TRBD1. From germline, CDR1 is MNHEY and CDR2 SVGEGT. The CDR3 sequence is 16 residues long. Germline trimming cut 5 bases from V and 2 bases from J; bases unmatched to any gene: 9. CDR3 amino acids: CASSQRTGEVNTEAFF. CDR3 in DNA: TGTGCCAGCAGTCAACGGACAGGGGAGGTTAACACTGAAGCTTTCTTT.

This chain connects TRBV7-2 to TRBJ2-1; D may correspond to TRBD1 or TRBD2 (5 bases each). The V end lost 3 bases, the J end lost 6 bases, and 12 bases lay between the germline ends. The CDR3 is 14 amino acids. CDR1 is SGHTA, CDR2 FQGNSA, per germline. The CDR3 sequence: CASSFTPGANEQFF. The CDR3 coding sequence is TGTGCCAGCAGCTTTACCCCCGGGGCCAATGAGCAGTTCTTC. The variable domain in full, completed from reference TRBV7-2 and TRBJ2-1, reads GAGVSQSPSNKVTEKGKDVELRCDPISGHTALYWYRQSLGQGLEFLIYFQGNSAPDKSGLPSDRFSAERTGGSVSTLTIQRTQQEDSAVYLCASSFTPGANEQFFGPGTRLTVL.

The chain uses TRBV20-1 and TRBJ2-1, with D perhaps TRBD1 (5 bases). The CDR3 spans 16 residues. CDR1 DFQATT and CDR2 SNEGSKA come from the germline V gene (reference sequence). V was clipped by 6 bases and J by 7 bases, with 25 bases between them. CDR3 in DNA: TGCAGTGCCCCCCCCATCAGCCAGACAGACCGGAATGAGCAGTTCTTC. It is translated as CSAPPISQTDRNEQFF.

This clonotype was counted many times. The chain has TRBV11-2 and TRBJ1-5; 9 nucleotides line up with TRBD1. V lost 4 bases and J lost 7; bases outside the gene matches: 8. This CDR3 contains 15 residues. Germline loops: CDR1 SGHAT, CDR2 FQNNGV. For the CDR3, the DNA is TGTGCCAGCAGCTGGGGGACAGGGTCTGGGCAGCCCCAGCATTTT. Its protein product is CASSWGTGSGQPQHF.

This clonotype was seen many times. V gene TRBV12-3 or TRBV12-4 combines with J gene TRBJ2-5; 9 bases map to TRBD1. J gave up 1 base and V 5 bases, and 5 bases lay outside the gene matches. The CDR3 sequence is 15 residues long. CDR3 in amino acids: CASSKTGQGQETQYF. DNA for the CDR3: TGTGCCAGCAGTAAAACGGGACAGGGCCAAGAGACCCAGTACTTC.

The chain uses TRBV29-1 and TRBJ2-5, with D possibly being TRBD1 (5 bases). V lost 7 bases and J lost 5, with 11 bases in between. Germline CDR1 and CDR2: SQVTM and ANQGSEA. This CDR3 comprises 11 residues. CDR3 region: CSGGREETQYF. CDR3 nucleotides: TGCAGCGGGGGCCGCGAGGAGACCCAGTACTTC.